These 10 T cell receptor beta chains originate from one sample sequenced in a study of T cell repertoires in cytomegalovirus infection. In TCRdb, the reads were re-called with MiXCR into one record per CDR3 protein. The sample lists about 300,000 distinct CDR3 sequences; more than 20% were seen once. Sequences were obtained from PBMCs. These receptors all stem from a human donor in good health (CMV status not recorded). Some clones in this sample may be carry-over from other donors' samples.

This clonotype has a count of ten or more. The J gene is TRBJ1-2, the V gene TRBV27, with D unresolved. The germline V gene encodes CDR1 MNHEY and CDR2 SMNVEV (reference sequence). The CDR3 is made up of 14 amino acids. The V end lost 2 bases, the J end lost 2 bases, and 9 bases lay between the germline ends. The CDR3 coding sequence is TGTGCCAGCAGTTTACAAGGAGCGAACTATGGCTACACCTTC. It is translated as CASSLQGANYGYTF.

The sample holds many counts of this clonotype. The CDR3: CASSFGGGRAGETQYF. The CDR3 coding sequence is TGTGCCAGCAGCTTTGGTGGCGGGAGGGCCGGGGAGACCCAGTACTTC. The chain is built from TRBV7-2 and TRBJ2-5; 9 bases map to TRBD2. The CDR3 is made up of 16 amino acids. V shed 3 bases, J shed 5 bases, and the junction held 10 bases outside the gene matches. Germline CDR1 and CDR2: SGHTA and FQGNSA. The entire variable domain, with the rest obtained from reference TRBV7-2 and TRBJ2-5, is as follows: GAGVSQSPSNKVTEKGKDVELRCDPISGHTALYWYRQSLGQGLEFLIYFQGNSAPDKSGLPSDRFSAERTGGSVSTLTIQRTQQEDSAVYLCASSFGGGRAGETQYFGPGTRLLVL.

CDR3 protein: CASSVGRGSNQPQHF. DNA of the CDR3: TGTGCCAGCAGTGTTGGACGGGGGAGCAATCAGCCCCAGCATTTT. The V gene is TRBV6-6, the J gene TRBJ1-5, with D possibly matching TRBD1 (5 bases). CDR1 and CDR2 from the germline V gene are MNHNY and SVGAGI (reference sequence). Trimming took 5 bases from V and 1 from J, leaving 12 bases between them. The CDR3 length is 15 residues.

The CDR3 spells CSVGQLSSGANVLTF. CDR3 sequence (DNA): TGCAGCGTTGGACAGTTAAGCTCTGGGGCCAACGTCCTGACTTTC. V is TRBV29-1 and J is TRBJ2-6, with D maybe TRBD1 (5 bases). V was clipped by 4 bases and J by 0 bases, with 10 bases between them. Per germline, CDR1 SQVTM and CDR2 ANQGSEA. This CDR3 is 15 amino acids long.

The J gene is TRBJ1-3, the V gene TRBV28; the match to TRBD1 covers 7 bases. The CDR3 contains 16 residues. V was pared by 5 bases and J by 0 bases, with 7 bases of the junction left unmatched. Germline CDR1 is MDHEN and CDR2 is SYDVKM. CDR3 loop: CASSHRTGHSGNTIYF. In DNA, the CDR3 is TGTGCCAGCAGTCACCGGACAGGCCACTCTGGAAACACCATATATTTT. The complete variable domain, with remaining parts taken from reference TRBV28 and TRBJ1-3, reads DVKVTQSSRYLVKRTGEKVFLECVQDMDHENMFWYRQDPGLGLRLIYFSYDVKMKEKGDIPEGYSVSREKKERFSLILESASTNQTSMYLCASSHRTGHSGNTIYFGEGSWLTVV.

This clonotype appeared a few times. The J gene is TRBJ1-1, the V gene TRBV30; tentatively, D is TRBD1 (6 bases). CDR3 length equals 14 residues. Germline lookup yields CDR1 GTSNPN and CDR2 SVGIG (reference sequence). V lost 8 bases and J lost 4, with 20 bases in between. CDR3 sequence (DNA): TGTGCCGGAGGGGGAAGGCAGCTTGGCACTGAAGCTTTCTTT. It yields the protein CAGGGRQLGTEAFF.

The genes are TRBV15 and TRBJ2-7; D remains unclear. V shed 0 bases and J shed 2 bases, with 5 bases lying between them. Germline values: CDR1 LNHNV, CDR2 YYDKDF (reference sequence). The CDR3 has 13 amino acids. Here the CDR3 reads CATSRDQTYEQYF. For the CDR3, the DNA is TGTGCCACCAGCAGAGATCAGACCTACGAGCAGTACTTC.

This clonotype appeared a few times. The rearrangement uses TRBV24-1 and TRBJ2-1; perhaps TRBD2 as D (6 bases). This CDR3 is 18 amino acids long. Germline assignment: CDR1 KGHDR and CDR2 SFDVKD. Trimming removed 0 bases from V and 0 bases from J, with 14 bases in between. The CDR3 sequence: CATSDLSTGEGSYNEQFF. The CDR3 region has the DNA TGTGCCACCAGTGATTTGTCGACGGGAGAGGGCTCCTACAATGAGCAGTTCTTC.

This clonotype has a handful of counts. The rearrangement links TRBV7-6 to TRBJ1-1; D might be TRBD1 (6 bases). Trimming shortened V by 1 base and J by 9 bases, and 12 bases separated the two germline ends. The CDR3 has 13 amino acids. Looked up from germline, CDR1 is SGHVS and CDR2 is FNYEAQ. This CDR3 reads CASSLDTGWKAFF. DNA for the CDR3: TGTGCCAGCAGCTTAGACACAGGGTGGAAAGCTTTCTTT.

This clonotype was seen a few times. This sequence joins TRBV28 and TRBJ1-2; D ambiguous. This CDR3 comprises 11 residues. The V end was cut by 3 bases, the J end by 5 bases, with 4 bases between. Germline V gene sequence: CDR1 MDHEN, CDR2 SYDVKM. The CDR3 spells CASSFRYGYTF. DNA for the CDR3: TGTGCCAGCAGTTTCCGGTATGGCTACACCTTC.